This paragraph covers one T cell receptor beta chain sequence. As handled by the study authors: Reference gene primer amplification in the assay estimated nucleated cell counts. Sequenced by immunoSEQ multiplex PCR; TCRdb stores in-frame clones only, minus some. The D gene and trimming were derived from the DNA, and the V and J assignments and clone size from that table. The sample carries around 100,000 clones, approximately 78% recorded once. The J segment lost 7 bases and the V segment lost 1 base, leaving 2 bases of the junction unmatched. Germline V gene sequence: CDR1 KGHDR, CDR2 SFDVKD. There are 13 residues in the CDR3. This specimen belongs to a study of blood T cell repertoires in COVID-19.

This TCR came from a man between 65 and 85 years old with acute or convalescent COVID-19. Sequenced sample: peripheral blood. The rearrangement uses TRBV24-1 and TRBJ1-2; 7 positions match TRBD1. CDR3 sequence (DNA): TGTGCCACCAGTGATTTCCGACAGGGTGGCTACACCTTC. The encoded protein is CATSDFRQGGYTF.